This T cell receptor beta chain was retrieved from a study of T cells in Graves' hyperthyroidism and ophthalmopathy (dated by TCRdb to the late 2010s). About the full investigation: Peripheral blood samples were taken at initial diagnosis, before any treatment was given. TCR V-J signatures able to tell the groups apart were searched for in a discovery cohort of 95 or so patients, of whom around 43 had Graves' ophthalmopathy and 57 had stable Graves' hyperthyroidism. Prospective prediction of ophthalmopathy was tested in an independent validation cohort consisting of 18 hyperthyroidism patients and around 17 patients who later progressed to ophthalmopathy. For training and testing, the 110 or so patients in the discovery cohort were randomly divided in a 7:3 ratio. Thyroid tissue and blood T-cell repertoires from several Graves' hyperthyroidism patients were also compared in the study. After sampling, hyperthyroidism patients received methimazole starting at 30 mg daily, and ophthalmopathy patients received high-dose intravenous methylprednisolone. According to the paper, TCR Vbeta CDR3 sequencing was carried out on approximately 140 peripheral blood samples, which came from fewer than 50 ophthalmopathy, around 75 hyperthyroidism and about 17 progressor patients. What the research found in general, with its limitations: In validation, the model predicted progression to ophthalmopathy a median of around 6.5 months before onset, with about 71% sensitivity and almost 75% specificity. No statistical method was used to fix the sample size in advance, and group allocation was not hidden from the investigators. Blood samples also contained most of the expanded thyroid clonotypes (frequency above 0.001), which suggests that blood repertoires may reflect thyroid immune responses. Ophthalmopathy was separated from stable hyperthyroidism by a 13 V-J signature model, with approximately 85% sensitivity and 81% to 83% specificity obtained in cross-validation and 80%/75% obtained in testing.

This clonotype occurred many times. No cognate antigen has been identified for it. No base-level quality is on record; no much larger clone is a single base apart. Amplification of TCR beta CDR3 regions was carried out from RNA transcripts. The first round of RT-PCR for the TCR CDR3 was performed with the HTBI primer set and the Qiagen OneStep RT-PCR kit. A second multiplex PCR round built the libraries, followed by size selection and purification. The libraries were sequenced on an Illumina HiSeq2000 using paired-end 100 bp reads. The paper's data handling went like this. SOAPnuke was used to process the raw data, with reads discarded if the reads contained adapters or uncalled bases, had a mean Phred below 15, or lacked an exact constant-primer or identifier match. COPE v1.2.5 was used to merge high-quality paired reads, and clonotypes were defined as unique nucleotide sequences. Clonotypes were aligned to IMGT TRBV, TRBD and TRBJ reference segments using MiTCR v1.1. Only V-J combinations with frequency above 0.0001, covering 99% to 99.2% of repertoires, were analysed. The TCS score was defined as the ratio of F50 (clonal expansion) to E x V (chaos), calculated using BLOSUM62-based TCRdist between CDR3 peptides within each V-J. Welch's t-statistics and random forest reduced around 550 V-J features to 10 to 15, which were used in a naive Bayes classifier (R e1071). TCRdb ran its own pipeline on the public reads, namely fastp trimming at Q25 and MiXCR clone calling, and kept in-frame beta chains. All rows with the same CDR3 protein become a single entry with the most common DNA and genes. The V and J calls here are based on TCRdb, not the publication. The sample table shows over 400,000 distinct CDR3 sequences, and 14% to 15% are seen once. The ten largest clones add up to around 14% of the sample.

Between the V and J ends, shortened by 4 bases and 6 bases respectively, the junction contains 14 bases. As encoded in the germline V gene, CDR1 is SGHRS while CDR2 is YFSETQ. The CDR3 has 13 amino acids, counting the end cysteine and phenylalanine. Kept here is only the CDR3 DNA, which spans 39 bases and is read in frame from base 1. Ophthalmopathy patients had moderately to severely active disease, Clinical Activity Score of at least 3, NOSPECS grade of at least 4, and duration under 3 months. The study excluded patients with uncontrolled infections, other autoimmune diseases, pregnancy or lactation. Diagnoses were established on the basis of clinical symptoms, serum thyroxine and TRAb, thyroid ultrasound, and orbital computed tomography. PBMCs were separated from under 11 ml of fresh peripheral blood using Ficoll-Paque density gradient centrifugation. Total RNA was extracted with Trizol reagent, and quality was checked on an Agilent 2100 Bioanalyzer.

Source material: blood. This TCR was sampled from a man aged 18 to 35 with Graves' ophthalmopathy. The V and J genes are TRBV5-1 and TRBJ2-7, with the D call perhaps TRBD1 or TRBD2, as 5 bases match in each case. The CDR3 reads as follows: CASSKDSGGEQYF. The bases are TGCGCCAGCAGCAAGGACTCTGGGGGCGAGCAGTACTTC.